The entry that follows covers one TCR beta chain sequence. The antigen remains undetermined. This sample is drawn from a study of T cells expressing NK-cell markers. Overall study results and limits: Dominant NKG2C+ clonotypes accounted for about 1.0-8% of CD8+ T cells in several donors.

TCR beta cDNA was made by 5'RACE template switching with UMIs. TCRdb re-called the 5' RACE reads; every CDR3 protein appears as one record, without DNA. The repertoire shows 150,000 to 160,000 distinct CDR3 sequences; the top ten hold around a third. CDR3 length: 12 amino acids. The germline V gene encodes CDR1 SQVTM and CDR2 ANQGSEA. This TCR was recovered from a woman aged 45-65 years in good health. This chain links TRBV29-1 with TRBJ1-5. Input material: blood T cells: a sorted CD56 or NKG2C T cell subset, CD4+ or CD8+ T cells, or bulk PBMC T cells (not recorded which). The CDR3 sequence: CSVKIRNQPQHF.